Presented here are 22 T cell receptor beta chains from one specimen sequenced in a study of T cell responses to AZD1222 COVID-19 vaccine. Generated by immunoSEQ multiplex PCR, the TCRdb table keeps only in-frame clones and is missing some. The table lists some 130,000 clones, 85% to 90% of them singletons. The specimen comprised peripheral blood, sampled on day 0 of AZD1222 vaccination. The receptor source for this set is an adult in good health.

The chain couples TRBV4-1 to TRBJ2-5, with TRBD2 identical over 12 bases. Germline CDR1 and CDR2: MGHRA and YSYEKL. V dropped 1 base and J dropped 1; count of bases not matched to a gene: 10. This CDR3 is 19 amino acids long. The CDR3 coding sequence is TGCGCCAGCAGCCAAGCGGCGACTAGCGGGAGTGATCCCCAAGAGACCCAGTACTTC. This gives the protein CASSQAATSGSDPQETQYF.

In this sample, this clone turned up a few times. As DNA, the CDR3 is TGCGCCAGCAGCCCGACAGGGTTGATTTCCTATGGCTACACCTTC. Protein product: CASSPTGLISYGYTF. This rearrangement joins TRBV5-1 to TRBJ1-2; 7 bases are shared with TRBD1. This CDR3 spans 15 amino acids. Trimming cost V 4 bases and J 4 bases; bases outside gene matches: 10. Germline V gene lookup returns CDR1 SGHRS and CDR2 YFSETQ.

The J gene is TRBJ1-3, the V gene TRBV4-1, with D uncertain. V lost 0 bases to trimming and J lost 1 base, with 10 bases between them. The germline CDR1 and CDR2 sequences are MGHRA and YSYEKL. The CDR3 runs 16 residues. The CDR3 loop reads CASSQDWVGSGNTIYF. Written as DNA, the CDR3 is TGCGCCAGCAGCCAAGATTGGGTAGGGTCTGGAAACACCATATATTTT.

The chain combines TRBV18 with TRBJ1-4; tentative D call: TRBD1 (5 bases). Between the trimmed V and J ends, which lost 5 bases and 2 bases, there was a span of 9 bases. The V gene's germline CDR1 is KGHSH and CDR2 LQKENI. The CDR3 covers 14 residues. The CDR3 is CASSRGSTNEKLFF. In nucleotides, the CDR3 is TGTGCCAGCTCAAGGGGAAGCACTAATGAAAAACTGTTTTTT. The complete variable domain, with remaining parts taken from reference TRBV18 and TRBJ1-4, reads NAGVMQNPRHLVRRRGQEARLRCSPMKGHSHVYWYRQLPEEGLKFMVYLQKENIIDESGMPKERFSAEFPKEGPSILRIQQVVRGDSAAYFCASSRGSTNEKLFFGSGTQLSVL.

This clone has only a few counts. The V call is TRBV9, the J call TRBJ2-3; D not resolved. V was pared by 0 bases and J by 5 bases, with 13 bases between. Germline V gene data show CDR1 as SGDLS and CDR2 as YYNGEE. This CDR3 is built from 15 residues. The DNA of the CDR3 is TGTGCCAGCAGCGTAGAGATGGCTGTGAGAGATACGCAGTATTTT. It encodes CASSVEMAVRDTQYF.

The chain employs TRBV5-4 and TRBJ1-3; D is ambiguous. V was shortened by 4 bases and J by 0 bases, with 14 bases between the two germline ends. CDR1 is SGHNT and CDR2 is YYREEE in the germline V gene (reference sequence). This CDR3 spans 16 amino acids. CDR3: CASSRGGSTSGNTIYF. In DNA form, the CDR3 reads TGTGCCAGCAGCCGGGGTGGCAGTACCTCTGGAAACACCATATATTTT.

J is TRBJ1-2 and V is TRBV3-1 (or the pseudogene TRBV3-2); D possibly corresponds to TRBD1 (6 bases). Trimming removed 2 bases from V and 1 base from J, with 14 bases in between. The CDR3 is made up of 16 amino acids. The germline V gene has CDR1 LGHDT and CDR2 YNNKEL (reference sequence). CDR3 sequence (DNA): TGTGCCAGCAGCCAACAAGAGAGGGGGGGTAACTATGGCTACACCTTC. Translation: CASSQQERGGNYGYTF.

The gene calls are TRBV4-2 and TRBJ2-1, with D possibly matching TRBD1 (6 bases). Trimming left V 0 bases short and J 3 bases short, with 12 bases between. In germline, CDR1 is LGHNA, CDR2 YNFKEQ. The CDR3 is 16 residues long. In DNA form, the CDR3 reads TGTGCCAGCAGCCAAGATGTTGGCAGGGGCTACAATGAGCAGTTCTTC. As protein: CASSQDVGRGYNEQFF.

This clone occurred once. This chain links TRBV11-2 with TRBJ2-3, with D unclear. The CDR3 sequence is 14 residues long. Trimming removed 3 bases at V and 0 bases at J, with 7 bases between. Germline CDR1 is SGHAT and CDR2 is FQNNGV. CDR3 amino acids: CASSFTTSTDTQYF. The CDR3 region has the DNA TGTGCCAGCAGCTTCACCACTAGCACAGATACGCAGTATTTT.

This clone showed up just once. The chain has TRBV9 and TRBJ1-3; 7 nucleotides agree with TRBD1. This CDR3 is 16 amino acids long. V shed 3 bases, J shed 0 bases, and the junction held 6 bases outside the gene matches. Germline V gives CDR1 SGDLS, CDR2 YYNGEE. The CDR3 sequence: CASSAGTVLSGNTIYF. Written as DNA, the CDR3 is TGTGCCAGCAGCGCCGGGACAGTCCTCTCTGGAAACACCATATATTTT.

In this sample, this clone turned up once. The DNA of the CDR3 is TGTGCCACACTCCGGGGGACAGTAAGCTCACCCCTCCACTTT. Its translation is CATLRGTVSSPLHF. The chain couples TRBV30 to TRBJ1-6; the match to TRBD1 covers 7 bases. Germline V CDR1 and CDR2: GTSNPN, SVGIG (reference sequence). V lost 8 bases to trimming and J lost 10 bases; unmatched junction nucleotides: 14. The CDR3 runs to 14 residues.

The chain employs TRBV28 and TRBJ1-4, with 9 bases aligning to TRBD1. The CDR3 loop spans 15 amino acids. Germline V gene lookup returns CDR1 MDHEN and CDR2 SYDVKM. With V trimmed by 6 bases and J by 4 bases, 6 bases remained unmatched. In nucleotides, the CDR3 is TGTGCCAGCAGGACAGGGGGAGGGGGTAATGAAAAACTGTTTTTT. Residues: CASRTGGGGNEKLFF.

The chain is built from TRBV28 and TRBJ1-4; D uncertain. Trimming shortened V by 3 bases and J by 5 bases, and 10 bases separated the two germline ends. This CDR3 comprises 14 residues. Germline CDR1 and CDR2: MDHEN and SYDVKM. The CDR3: CASSLRLMNEKLFF. As DNA, the CDR3 is TGTGCCAGCAGTTTGCGGCTGATGAATGAAAAACTGTTTTTT.

This chain connects TRBV5-8 to TRBJ1-5; 8 bases match TRBD1. In germline, CDR1 is SGHTS, CDR2 YDEGEE. V lost 2 bases to trimming and J lost 9 bases; unmatched junction nucleotides: 10. The CDR3 loop spans 15 amino acids. As DNA, the CDR3 is TGTGCCAGCAGCTTTCCTCGGACAGGGTGGACGCCCCAGCATTTT. This encodes CASSFPRTGWTPQHF.

The rearrangement uses TRBV28 and TRBJ1-4; D unclear. From germline, CDR1 is MDHEN and CDR2 SYDVKM. This CDR3 is built from 16 residues. The V end lost 4 bases, the J end lost 0 bases, and 12 bases lay between the germline ends. CDR3 protein: CASSSPTAATNEKLFF. The CDR3 DNA reads as TGTGCCAGCAGTTCACCAACAGCAGCAACTAATGAAAAACTGTTTTTT.

The chain joins TRBV3-1 (or the pseudogene TRBV3-2) to TRBJ1-1; 7 bases align to TRBD1. The CDR3 runs to 14 residues. Unmatched junction bases numbered 4, after V lost 5 bases and J lost 1 base. The germline V gene has CDR1 LGHDT and CDR2 YNNKEL (reference sequence). CDR3 sequence (DNA): TGTGCCAGCAGCGCCCGGGACAGGAACACTGAAGCTTTCTTT. Protein product: CASSARDRNTEAFF.

The V gene is TRBV19, the J gene TRBJ1-3, with no clear D. The CDR3 length is 13 residues. The ends were cut back, 7 bases at V and 0 bases at J, with 7 bases in the middle. Germline assignment: CDR1 LNHDA and CDR2 SQIVND (reference sequence). CDR3 coding DNA: TGTGCCAGTAAAGGTCTCTCTGGAAACACCATATATTTT. Protein product: CASKGLSGNTIYF.

The V call is TRBV6-5, the J call TRBJ2-1; D gene uncertain. V lost 8 bases to trimming and J lost 0 bases, with 11 bases between them. The CDR3 sequence is 14 residues long. The germline CDR1 and CDR2 sequences are MNHEY and SVGAGI. CDR3 nucleotide sequence: TGTGCCAGCTCCACTGGAAGCTCCTACAATGAGCAGTTCTTC. It encodes CASSTGSSYNEQFF.

The V call is TRBV7-2, the J call TRBJ2-7; the D gene is possibly TRBD2 (6 bases). V lost 1 base, J lost 0 bases, and 16 bases lay in between. The CDR3 is made up of 17 amino acids. CDR1 and CDR2 (germline): SGHTA, FQGNSA. This chain's CDR3 is CASSLVSSGMSSYEQYF. The DNA for the CDR3 is TGTGCCAGCAGCTTAGTAAGTAGCGGCATGAGCTCCTACGAGCAGTACTTC.

The chain couples TRBV7-2 to TRBJ1-1, with D maybe TRBD1 (5 bases). From germline, CDR1 is SGHTA and CDR2 FQGNSA. Between the trimmed V and J ends, which lost 4 bases and 4 bases, there was a span of 16 bases. The CDR3 runs to 15 residues. CDR3 nucleotides: TGTGCCAGCAGCTCCAGAAGGGGTGGGAGCACTGAAGCTTTCTTT. The encoded protein is CASSSRRGGSTEAFF.

This chain uses TRBV11-2 with TRBJ2-1, with 8 positions matching TRBD2. V was pared by 0 bases and J by 7 bases, with 8 bases of the junction left unmatched. The CDR3 runs to 16 residues. Germline V gene lookup returns CDR1 SGHAT and CDR2 FQNNGV. As DNA, the CDR3 is TGTGCCAGCAGCTTAGATCCCGGGAGGGCCGGGAATGAGCAGTTCTTC. Protein product: CASSLDPGRAGNEQFF. The full variable domain, its missing parts supplied by reference TRBV11-2 and TRBJ2-1, is EAGVAQSPRYKIIEKRQSVAFWCNPISGHATLYWYQQILGQGPKLLIQFQNNGVVDDSQLPKDRFSAERLKGVDSTLKIQPAKLEDSAVYLCASSLDPGRAGNEQFFGPGTRLTVL.

The CDR3 region is CASTLWRTSSYNEQFF. For the CDR3, the DNA is TGTGCCAGCACCCTCTGGCGGACAAGCTCCTACAATGAGCAGTTCTTC. This chain links TRBV6-6 with TRBJ2-1; possible D gene TRBD1, 5 bases. Germline-derived CDR1 and CDR2 are MNHNY and SVGAGI (reference sequence). CDR3 length: 16 amino acids. Trimming removed 7 bases at V and 0 bases at J, with 16 bases between.